Presented here are 19 T cell receptor beta chains from one specimen sequenced in a study of post-analysis software for immune sequencing data. Study results and limitations: There were roughly 5 TRBV segments more frequent in patients than controls, and TRBV5-6, TRBV5-1 and TRBV20-1 were among them.

Their antigens remain unidentified. The TCR beta cDNA libraries carried unique molecular identifiers. From the PCR reads, TCRdb called clonotypes with MiXCR, one entry per CDR3 protein. The sample holds 800,000 to 950,000 distinct CDR3 sequences, approximately 50% seen once. Sequencing was carried out using blood. The receptors were gathered from a girl aged 5-17 years with multiple sclerosis.

The genes are TRBV29-1 and TRBJ2-1; D is ambiguous. The CDR3 loop spans 16 amino acids. V lost 8 bases to trimming and J lost 0 bases, with 20 bases between them. Germline V gene lookup returns CDR1 SQVTM and CDR2 ANQGSEA. CDR3 region: CSTFLAGGSSYNEQFF. The CDR3 nucleotides are TGCAGCACATTTTTGGCTGGCGGTAGCTCCTACAATGAGCAGTTCTTC.

The chain couples TRBV29-1 to TRBJ1-2, with D unresolved. Germline CDR1 SQVTM, CDR2 ANQGSEA. The ends were cut back, 0 bases at V and 7 bases at J, with 6 bases in the middle. This CDR3 comprises 11 residues. As DNA, the CDR3 is TGCAGCGTTGAAGATGCCCCTGGCTACACCTTC. Translation gives CSVEDAPGYTF.

The J gene is TRBJ2-1, the V gene TRBV20-1, with TRBD2 matching over 7 bases. The V segment lost 6 bases and the J segment 9 bases; nucleotides outside the gene matches: 11. The germline V gene encodes CDR1 DFQATT and CDR2 SNEGSKA (reference sequence). The CDR3 is made up of 13 amino acids. The CDR3 spells CSALRERDSEQFF. The DNA of the CDR3 is TGCAGTGCCTTACGCGAGCGGGATAGTGAGCAGTTCTTC.

This sequence joins TRBV10-3 and TRBJ2-5; TRBD1 or TRBD2 may be the D gene (5 bases each). This CDR3 spans 12 amino acids. Per the germline V gene, CDR1 is ENHRY and CDR2 is SYGVKD. V dropped 8 bases and J dropped 11 bases, with 18 bases sitting between them. This chain's CDR3 is CAIVGASNEQYF. CDR3 sequence (DNA): TGTGCCATCGTCGGGGCTAGCAATGAGCAGTACTTC.

CDR3 protein: CASSPIAGSYNEQFF. The CDR3 nucleotides read TGTGCCAGCAGTCCTATAGCGGGGTCCTACAATGAGCAGTTCTTC. This rearrangement joins TRBV11-2 to TRBJ2-1; TRBD2 matches 8 bases. With V trimmed by 6 bases and J by 1 base, 5 bases remained unmatched. The CDR3 length is 15 residues. Germline CDR1 reads SGHAT; CDR2 reads FQNNGV. Full variable domain (rest looked up from reference TRBV11-2 and TRBJ2-1): EAGVAQSPRYKIIEKRQSVAFWCNPISGHATLYWYQQILGQGPKLLIQFQNNGVVDDSQLPKDRFSAERLKGVDSTLKIQPAKLEDSAVYLCASSPIAGSYNEQFFGPGTRLTVL.

This clonotype was detected only a few times. This rearrangement joins TRBV29-1 to TRBJ1-4; D remains ambiguous. This CDR3 comprises 11 residues. Germline CDR1 SQVTM, CDR2 ANQGSEA. Between the trimmed V and J ends, which lost 7 bases and 7 bases, there was a span of 10 bases. CDR3 sequence (DNA): TGCAGCGCTACCCGCGGTGAAAAACTGTTTTTT. This gives the protein CSATRGEKLFF.

The sample holds a few counts of this clonotype. The genes are TRBV20-1 and TRBJ2-1, with D uncertain. The V gene's germline CDR1 is DFQATT and CDR2 SNEGSKA (reference sequence). Trimming removed 6 bases from V and 0 bases from J, with 12 bases in between. The CDR3 contains 14 residues. The CDR3 region is CSAEVLSSYNEQFF. The DNA for the CDR3 is TGCAGTGCCGAGGTGCTAAGCTCCTACAATGAGCAGTTCTTC.

This chain links TRBV15 with TRBJ2-3, with 10 bases identical to TRBD2. V shed 0 bases and J 2 bases; nucleotides not matched to a gene: 11. The CDR3 consists of 19 residues. The germline CDR1 and CDR2 sequences are LNHNV and YYDKDF (reference sequence). The DNA of the CDR3 is TGTGCCACCAGCAGAGATTCCCCGGCGCTAGCGGGGGTCACAGATACGCAGTATTTT. Translation gives CATSRDSPALAGVTDTQYF.

The CDR3 reads CASSQDHGYTF. The CDR3, as DNA: TGCGCCAGCAGCCAAGACCATGGCTACACCTTC. The chain joins TRBV4-1 to TRBJ1-2; D gene ambiguous. CDR1 MGHRA and CDR2 YSYEKL come from the germline V gene. The CDR3 totals 11 residues. The ends were cut back, 0 bases at V and 6 bases at J, with 2 bases in the middle.

V is TRBV5-6 and J is TRBJ2-1, with TRBD2 matching 9 bases. Unmatched junction bases numbered 10, after V lost 4 bases and J lost 14 bases. The germline V gene encodes CDR1 SGHDT and CDR2 YYEEEE. The CDR3 covers 13 residues. The CDR3 loop reads CASSLGLAGREFF. The CDR3 DNA is TGTGCCAGCAGCCTGGGGCTAGCGGGGAGGGAGTTCTTC.

This clonotype was observed a few times. The chain is built from TRBV5-1 and TRBJ1-1, with a possible D match to TRBD1 (5 bases). Germline CDR1 reads SGHRS; CDR2 reads YFSETQ. This CDR3 region has 15 residues. The V gene lost 0 bases and the J gene lost 0 bases, with 9 bases spanning the gap. CDR3 residues: CASSLGRQMNTEAFF. The DNA of the CDR3 is TGCGCCAGCAGCTTGGGGAGACAGATGAACACTGAAGCTTTCTTT. The full variable domain, in which reference TRBV5-1 and TRBJ1-1 provide the parts outside the CDR3, is KAGVTQTPRYLIKTRGQQVTLSCSPISGHRSVSWYQQTPGQGLQFLFEYFSETQRNKGNFPGRFSGRQFSNSRSEMNVSTLELGDSALYLCASSLGRQMNTEAFFGQGTRLTVV.

The rearrangement links TRBV20-1 to TRBJ2-5; 12 nucleotides agree with TRBD2. Germline V CDR1 and CDR2: DFQATT, SNEGSKA (reference sequence). With 3 bases clipped from V and 4 bases from J, the junction kept 6 bases outside the gene matches. The CDR3 covers 15 residues. The CDR3, as DNA: TGCAGTGCTAGGGTACTAGCGGGGGGTAGAGAGACCCAGTACTTC. It translates to CSARVLAGGRETQYF.

J is TRBJ2-7 and V is TRBV20-1, with 8 bases matching TRBD2. V lost 2 bases to trimming and J lost 2 bases; unmatched junction nucleotides: 5. CDR1 is DFQATT and CDR2 is SNEGSKA in the germline V gene (reference sequence). The length of the CDR3 is 14 residues. The CDR3 DNA sequence: TGCAGTGCTAGACCCAGCGGGAGTCCCTACGAGCAGTACTTC. Translated, it gives CSARPSGSPYEQYF.

This clonotype was seen more than once but under ten times. This chain links TRBV27 with TRBJ1-2; 8 bases are a match to TRBD1. The germline gives CDR1 MNHEY, CDR2 SMNVEV (reference sequence). J lost 8 bases, V lost 5 bases, and 4 bases had no gene match. The CDR3 sequence is 12 residues long. As DNA, the CDR3 is TGTGCCAGCAGTCCCAGACAGGGGGGCTACACCTTC. Translation gives CASSPRQGGYTF.

The chain recombines TRBV7-9 with TRBJ2-6; unclear D gene. CDR1 and CDR2 (germline): SEHNR, FQNEAQ (reference sequence). The CDR3 length is 16 residues. Between the trimmed V and J ends, which lost 0 bases and 3 bases, there was a span of 9 bases. The CDR3 loop is CASSLAKGRGANVLTF. DNA for the CDR3: TGTGCCAGCAGCTTAGCGAAGGGTCGTGGGGCCAACGTCCTGACTTTC.

On this clonotype itself: The junction differs from germline at one of its ends, possibly a read error. The chain is built from TRBV29-1 and TRBJ2-6; weak D call: TRBD1 (5 bases). Germline V gene data show CDR1 as SQVTM and CDR2 as ANQGSEA. The CDR3 loop spans 15 amino acids. The DNA of the CDR3 is TGCAGCGTGGAAGCAGGGCGCTCTGGGGCCAACGTCCTGACTTTC. This codes for CSVEAGRSGANVLTF.

The V gene is TRBV7-6, the J gene TRBJ2-1, with 10 bases matching TRBD2. This CDR3 comprises 18 residues. Germline V gives CDR1 SGHVS, CDR2 FNYEAQ. V lost 1 base to trimming and J lost 6 bases; unmatched junction nucleotides: 12. The CDR3 reads CASSLGRLAGAGLNEQFF. The CDR3 bases are TGTGCCAGCAGCTTAGGGCGGCTAGCGGGAGCGGGCCTCAATGAGCAGTTCTTC.

V and J are TRBV6-5 and TRBJ2-1; 9 positions match TRBD1. V trimming: 4 bases; J trimming: 8 bases; junction bases outside the gene matches: 18. Germline loops: CDR1 MNHEY, CDR2 SVGAGI. The CDR3 runs 18 residues. This chain's CDR3 is CASSFFPPGQGAGDEQFF. The DNA of the CDR3 is TGTGCCAGCAGTTTTTTCCCCCCGGGACAGGGAGCCGGGGATGAGCAGTTCTTC.

The chain is built from TRBV14 and TRBJ2-7, with 11 bases matching TRBD2. With 1 base clipped from V and 3 bases from J, the junction kept 2 bases outside the gene matches. Germline-derived CDR1 and CDR2 are SGHDN and FVKESK. The length of the CDR3 is 15 residues. CDR3 amino acids: CASSQGLAGFYEQYF. In DNA, the CDR3 is TGTGCCAGCAGCCAAGGACTAGCGGGATTCTACGAGCAGTACTTC.